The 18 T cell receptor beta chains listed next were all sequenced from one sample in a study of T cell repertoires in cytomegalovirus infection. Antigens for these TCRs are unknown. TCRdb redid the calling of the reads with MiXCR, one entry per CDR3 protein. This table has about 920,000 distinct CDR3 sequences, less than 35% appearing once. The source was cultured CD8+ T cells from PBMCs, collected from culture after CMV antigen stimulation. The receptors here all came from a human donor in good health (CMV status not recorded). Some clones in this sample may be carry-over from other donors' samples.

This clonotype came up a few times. The CDR3 nucleotides read TGTGCCAGCAGTTGGACAGGCCCTGAAGCTTTCTTT. It specifies CASSWTGPEAFF. The chain has TRBV12-3 or TRBV12-4 and TRBJ1-1; the match to TRBD1 covers 7 bases. CDR3 length: 12 residues. The trim removed 4 bases at V and 6 bases at J, leaving 2 bases unmatched.

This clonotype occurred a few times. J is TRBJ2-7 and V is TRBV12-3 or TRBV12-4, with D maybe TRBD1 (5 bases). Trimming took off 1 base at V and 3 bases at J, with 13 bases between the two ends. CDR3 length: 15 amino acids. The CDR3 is CASSLERGKDYEQYF. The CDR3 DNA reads TGTGCCAGCAGTTTAGAAAGGGGAAAGGACTACGAGCAGTACTTC.

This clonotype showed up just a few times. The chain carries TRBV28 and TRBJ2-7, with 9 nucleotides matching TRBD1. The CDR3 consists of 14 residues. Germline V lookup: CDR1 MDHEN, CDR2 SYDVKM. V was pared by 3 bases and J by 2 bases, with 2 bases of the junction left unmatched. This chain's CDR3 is CASSFRDRAYEQYV. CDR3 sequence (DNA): TGTGCCAGCAGTTTCCGGGACAGGGCCTACGAGCAGTACGTC.

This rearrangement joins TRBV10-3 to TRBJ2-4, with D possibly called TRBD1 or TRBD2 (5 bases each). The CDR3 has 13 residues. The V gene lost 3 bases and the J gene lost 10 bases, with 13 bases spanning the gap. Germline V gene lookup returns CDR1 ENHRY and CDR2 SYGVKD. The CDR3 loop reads CAISDDGGTIQYF. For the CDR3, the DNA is TGTGCCATCAGTGATGATGGGGGTACGATTCAGTACTTC.

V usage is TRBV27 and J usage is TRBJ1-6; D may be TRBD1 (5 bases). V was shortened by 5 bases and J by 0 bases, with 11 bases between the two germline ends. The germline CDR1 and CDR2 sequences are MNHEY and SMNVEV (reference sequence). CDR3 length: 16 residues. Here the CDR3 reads CASSDAGSSYNSPLHF. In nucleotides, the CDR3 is TGTGCCAGCAGTGATGCAGGGAGCTCCTATAATTCACCCCTCCACTTT.

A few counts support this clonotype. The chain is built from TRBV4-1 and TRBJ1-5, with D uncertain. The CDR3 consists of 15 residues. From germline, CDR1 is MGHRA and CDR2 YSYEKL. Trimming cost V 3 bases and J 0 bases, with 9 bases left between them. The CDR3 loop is CASSQRDDSNQPQHF. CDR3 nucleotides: TGCGCCAGCAGCCAGAGAGATGATAGCAATCAGCCCCAGCATTTT.

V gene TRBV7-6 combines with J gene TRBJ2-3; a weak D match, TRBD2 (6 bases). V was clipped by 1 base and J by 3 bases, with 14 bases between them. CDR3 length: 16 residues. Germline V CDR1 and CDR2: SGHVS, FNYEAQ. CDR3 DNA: TGTGCCAGCAGCTTAGGGGCGGGGAAGTTTACAGATACGCAGTATTTT. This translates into CASSLGAGKFTDTQYF.

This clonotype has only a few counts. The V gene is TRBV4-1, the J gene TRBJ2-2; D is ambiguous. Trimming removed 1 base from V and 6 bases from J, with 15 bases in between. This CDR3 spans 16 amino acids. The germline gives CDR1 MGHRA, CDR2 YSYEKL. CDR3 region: CASSQGRGSLPGELFF. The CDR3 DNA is TGCGCCAGCAGCCAAGGTAGAGGCAGTCTACCCGGGGAGCTGTTTTTT.

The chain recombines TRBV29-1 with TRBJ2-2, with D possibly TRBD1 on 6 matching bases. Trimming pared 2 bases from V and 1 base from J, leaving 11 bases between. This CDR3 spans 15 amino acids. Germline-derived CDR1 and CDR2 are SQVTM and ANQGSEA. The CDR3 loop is CSVELQGLNTGELFF. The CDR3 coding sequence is TGCAGCGTTGAACTACAGGGTTTGAACACCGGGGAGCTGTTTTTT.

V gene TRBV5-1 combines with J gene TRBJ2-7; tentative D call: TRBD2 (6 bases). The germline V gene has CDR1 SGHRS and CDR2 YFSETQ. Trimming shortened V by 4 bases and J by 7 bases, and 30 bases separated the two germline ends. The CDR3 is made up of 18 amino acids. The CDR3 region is CASSPEPGLRTTNGEQYF. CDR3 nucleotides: TGCGCCAGCAGCCCGGAGCCGGGACTCCGGACTACCAACGGAGAGCAGTACTTC.

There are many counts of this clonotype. This chain's CDR3 is CASSRPEGLAEETQYF. DNA of the CDR3: TGTGCCAGCAGCCGCCCAGAGGGACTAGCGGAAGAGACCCAGTACTTC. The V call is TRBV7-6, the J call TRBJ2-5, with TRBD2 identical over 11 bases. Germline trimming cut 5 bases from V and 3 bases from J; bases unmatched to any gene: 8. Per the germline V gene, CDR1 is SGHVS and CDR2 is FNYEAQ. CDR3 length: 16 residues.

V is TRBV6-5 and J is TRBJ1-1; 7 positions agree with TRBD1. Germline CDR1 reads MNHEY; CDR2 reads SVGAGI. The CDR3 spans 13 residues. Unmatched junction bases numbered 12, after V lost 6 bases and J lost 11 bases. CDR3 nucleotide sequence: TGTGCCAGCAGCAACAGGGGCCCGGATGGGGCTTTCTTT. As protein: CASSNRGPDGAFF.

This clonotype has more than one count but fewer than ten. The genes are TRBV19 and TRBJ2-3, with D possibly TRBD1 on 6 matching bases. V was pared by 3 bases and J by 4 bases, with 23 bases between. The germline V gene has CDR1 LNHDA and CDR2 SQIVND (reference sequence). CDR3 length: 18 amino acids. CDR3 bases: TGTGCCAGTAGTATCGAGGGACAACTGGGGGCCTTCCCAGATACGCAGTATTTT. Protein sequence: CASSIEGQLGAFPDTQYF.

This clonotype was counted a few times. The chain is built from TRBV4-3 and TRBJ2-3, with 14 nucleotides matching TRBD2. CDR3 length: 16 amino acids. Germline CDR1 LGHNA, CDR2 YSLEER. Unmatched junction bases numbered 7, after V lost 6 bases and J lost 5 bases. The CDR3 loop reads CASRPTTSGGGDTQYF. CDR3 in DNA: TGCGCCAGCAGACCTACGACTAGCGGGGGGGGAGATACGCAGTATTTT.

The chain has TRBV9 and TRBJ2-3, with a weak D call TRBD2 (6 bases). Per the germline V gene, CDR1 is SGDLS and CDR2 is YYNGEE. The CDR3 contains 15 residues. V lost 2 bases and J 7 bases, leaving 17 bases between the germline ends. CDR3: CASSVGGLARNTQYF. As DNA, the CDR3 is TGTGCCAGCAGCGTTGGTGGGCTAGCGCGTAATACGCAGTATTTT.

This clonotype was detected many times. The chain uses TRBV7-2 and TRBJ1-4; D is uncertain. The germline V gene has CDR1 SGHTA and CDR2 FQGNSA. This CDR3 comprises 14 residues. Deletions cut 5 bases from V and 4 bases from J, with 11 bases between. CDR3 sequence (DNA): TGTGCCAGCAGCCCGTTAGGACTTAATGAAAAACTGTTTTTT. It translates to CASSPLGLNEKLFF.

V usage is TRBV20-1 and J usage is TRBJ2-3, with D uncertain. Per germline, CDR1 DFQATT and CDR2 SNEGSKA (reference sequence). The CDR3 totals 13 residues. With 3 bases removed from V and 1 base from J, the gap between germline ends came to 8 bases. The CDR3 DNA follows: TGCAGTGCTAGGGGCGCCGGCACAGATACGCAGTATTTT. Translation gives CSARGAGTDTQYF.

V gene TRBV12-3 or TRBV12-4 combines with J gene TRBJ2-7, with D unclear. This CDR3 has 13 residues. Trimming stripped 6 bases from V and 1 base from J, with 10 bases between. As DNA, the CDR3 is TGTGCCAGCAGGACACTTACTTCCTACGAGCAGTACTTC. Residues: CASRTLTSYEQYF.